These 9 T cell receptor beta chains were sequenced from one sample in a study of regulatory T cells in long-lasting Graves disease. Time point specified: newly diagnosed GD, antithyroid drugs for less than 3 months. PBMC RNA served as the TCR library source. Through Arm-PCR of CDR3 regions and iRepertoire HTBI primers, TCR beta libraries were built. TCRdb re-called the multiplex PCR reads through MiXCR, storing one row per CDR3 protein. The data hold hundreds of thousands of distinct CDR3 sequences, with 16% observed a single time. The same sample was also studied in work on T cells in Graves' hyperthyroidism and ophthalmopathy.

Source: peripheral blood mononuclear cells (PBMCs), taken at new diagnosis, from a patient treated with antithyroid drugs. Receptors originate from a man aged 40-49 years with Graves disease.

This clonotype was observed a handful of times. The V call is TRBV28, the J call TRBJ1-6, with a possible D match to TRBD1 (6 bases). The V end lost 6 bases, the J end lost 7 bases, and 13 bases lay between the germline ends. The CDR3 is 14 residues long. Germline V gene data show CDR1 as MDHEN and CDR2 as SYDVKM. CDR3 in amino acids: CASREGGLNSPLHF. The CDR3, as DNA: TGTGCCAGCAGGGAGGGGGGCCTCAATTCACCCCTCCACTTT. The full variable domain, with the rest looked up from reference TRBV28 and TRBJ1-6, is DVKVTQSSRYLVKRTGEKVFLECVQDMDHENMFWYRQDPGLGLRLIYFSYDVKMKEKGDIPEGYSVSREKKERFSLILESASTNQTSMYLCASREGGLNSPLHFGNGTRLTVT.

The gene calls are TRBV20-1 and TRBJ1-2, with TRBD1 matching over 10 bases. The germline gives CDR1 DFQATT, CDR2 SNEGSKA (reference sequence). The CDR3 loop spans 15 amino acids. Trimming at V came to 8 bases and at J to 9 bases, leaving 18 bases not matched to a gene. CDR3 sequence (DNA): TGCAGTACCCGAAGGGGACAGGGGACCTCTAGTCGCTACACCTTC. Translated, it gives CSTRRGQGTSSRYTF.

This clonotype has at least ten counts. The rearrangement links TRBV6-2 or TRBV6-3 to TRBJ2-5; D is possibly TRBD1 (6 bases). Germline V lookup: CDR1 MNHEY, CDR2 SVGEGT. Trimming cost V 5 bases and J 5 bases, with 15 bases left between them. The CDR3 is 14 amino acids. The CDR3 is CASSNYRERETQYF. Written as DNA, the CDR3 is TGTGCCAGCAGTAACTACAGGGAGAGGGAGACCCAGTACTTC.

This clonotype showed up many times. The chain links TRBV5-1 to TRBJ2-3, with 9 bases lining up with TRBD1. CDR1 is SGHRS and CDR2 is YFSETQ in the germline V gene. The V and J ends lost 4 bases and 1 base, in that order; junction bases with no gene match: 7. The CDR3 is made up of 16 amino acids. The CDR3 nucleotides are TGCGCCAGCAGCCGGCCGGGACAGGGTGGCACAGATACGCAGTATTTT. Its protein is CASSRPGQGGTDTQYF.

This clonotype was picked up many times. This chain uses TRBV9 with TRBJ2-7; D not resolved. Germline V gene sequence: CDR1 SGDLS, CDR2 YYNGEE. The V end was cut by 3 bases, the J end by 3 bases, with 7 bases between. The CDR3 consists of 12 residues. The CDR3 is CASSADLYEQYF. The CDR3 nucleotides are TGTGCCAGCAGCGCGGACCTCTACGAGCAGTACTTC. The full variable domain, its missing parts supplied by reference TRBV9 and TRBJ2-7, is DSGVTQTPKHLITATGQRVTLRCSPRSGDLSVYWYQQSLDQGLQFLIQYYNGEERAKGNILERFSAQQFPDLHSELNLSSLELGDSALYFCASSADLYEQYFGPGTRLTVT.

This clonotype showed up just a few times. The CDR3 spells CAISETPGQGPHSTDTQYF. The DNA of the CDR3 is TGTGCCATCAGTGAGACGCCGGGACAAGGCCCCCATAGCACAGATACGCAGTATTTT. The V and J genes are TRBV10-3 and TRBJ2-3; a possible D gene is TRBD1 (6 bases). Germline V CDR1 and CDR2: ENHRY, SYGVKD. CDR3 size: 19 residues. The V and J ends lost 2 bases and 0 bases respectively, with 21 bases between them.

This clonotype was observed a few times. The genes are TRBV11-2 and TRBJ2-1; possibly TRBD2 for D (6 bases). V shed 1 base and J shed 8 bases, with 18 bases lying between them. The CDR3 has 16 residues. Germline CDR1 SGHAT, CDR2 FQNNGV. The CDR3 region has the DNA TGTGCCAGCAGCTTAGCTTTTGGGGGGACGGCAGATGAGCAGTTCTTC. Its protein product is CASSLAFGGTADEQFF.

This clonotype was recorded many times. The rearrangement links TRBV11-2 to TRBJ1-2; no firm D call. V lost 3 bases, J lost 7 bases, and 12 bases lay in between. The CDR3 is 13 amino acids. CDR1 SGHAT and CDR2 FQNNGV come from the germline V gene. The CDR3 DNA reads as TGTGCCAGCAGCTTTGCGGTCGGGCTTGGCTACACCTTC. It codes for CASSFAVGLGYTF.

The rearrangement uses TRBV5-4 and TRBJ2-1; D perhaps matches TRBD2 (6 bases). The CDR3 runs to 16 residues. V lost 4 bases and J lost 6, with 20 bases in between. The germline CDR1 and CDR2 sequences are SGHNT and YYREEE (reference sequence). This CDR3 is CASSQSGTYLVNEQFF. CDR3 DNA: TGTGCCAGCAGCCAGTCGGGGACTTACTTGGTCAATGAGCAGTTCTTC.